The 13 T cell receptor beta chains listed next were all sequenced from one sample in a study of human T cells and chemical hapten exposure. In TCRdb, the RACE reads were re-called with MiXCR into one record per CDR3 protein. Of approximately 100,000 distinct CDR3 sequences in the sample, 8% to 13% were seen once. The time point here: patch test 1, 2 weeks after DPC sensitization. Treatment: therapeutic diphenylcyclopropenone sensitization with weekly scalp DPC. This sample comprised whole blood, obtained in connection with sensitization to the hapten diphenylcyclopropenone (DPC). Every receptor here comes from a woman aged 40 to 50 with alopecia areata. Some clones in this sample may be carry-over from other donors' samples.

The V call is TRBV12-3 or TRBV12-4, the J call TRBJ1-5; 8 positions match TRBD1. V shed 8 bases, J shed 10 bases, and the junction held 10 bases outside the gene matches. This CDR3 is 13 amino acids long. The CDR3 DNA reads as TGTGCCAGCTCCCTGGACAGGGTCAGCCCCCAGCATTTT. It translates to CASSLDRVSPQHF.

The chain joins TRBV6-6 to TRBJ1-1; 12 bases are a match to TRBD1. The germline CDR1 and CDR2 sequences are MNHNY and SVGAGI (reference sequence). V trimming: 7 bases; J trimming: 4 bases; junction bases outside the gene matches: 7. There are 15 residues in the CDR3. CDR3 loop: CASNRDRGLGTEAFF. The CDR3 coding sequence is TGTGCCAGCAATCGGGACAGGGGGCTAGGCACTGAAGCTTTCTTT.

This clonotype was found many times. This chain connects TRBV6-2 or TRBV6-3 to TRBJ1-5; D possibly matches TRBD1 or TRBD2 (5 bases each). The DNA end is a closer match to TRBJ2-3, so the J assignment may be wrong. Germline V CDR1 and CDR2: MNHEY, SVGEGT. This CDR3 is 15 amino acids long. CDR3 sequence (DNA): TGTGCCAGCAGTTACGGGGGATTGGGGGATCAGCCCCAGTATTTT. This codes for CASSYGGLGDQPQYF.

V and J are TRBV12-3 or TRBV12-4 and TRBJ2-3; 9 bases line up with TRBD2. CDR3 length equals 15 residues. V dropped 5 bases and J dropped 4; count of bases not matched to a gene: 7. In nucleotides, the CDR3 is TGTGCCAGCAGTCTTAATAGCGGGGGCTCAGATACGCAGTATTTT. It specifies CASSLNSGGSDTQYF.

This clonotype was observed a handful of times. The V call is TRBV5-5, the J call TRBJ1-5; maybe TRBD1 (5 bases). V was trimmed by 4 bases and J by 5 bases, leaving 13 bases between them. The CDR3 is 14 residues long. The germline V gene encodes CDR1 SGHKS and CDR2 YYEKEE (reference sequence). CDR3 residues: CASSPGGGDQPQHF. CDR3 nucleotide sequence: TGTGCCAGCAGCCCAGGCGGGGGGGATCAGCCCCAGCATTTT.

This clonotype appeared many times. The CDR3 nucleotides are TGTGCCAGCAGTGAACGTCCCGGGAGGAACTCACCCCTCCACTTT. This sequence encodes CASSERPGRNSPLHF. The chain uses TRBV6-1 and TRBJ1-6; D ambiguous. In germline, CDR1 is MNHNS, CDR2 SASEGT. Between the trimmed V and J ends, which lost 2 bases and 10 bases, there was a span of 15 bases. This CDR3 is built from 15 residues.

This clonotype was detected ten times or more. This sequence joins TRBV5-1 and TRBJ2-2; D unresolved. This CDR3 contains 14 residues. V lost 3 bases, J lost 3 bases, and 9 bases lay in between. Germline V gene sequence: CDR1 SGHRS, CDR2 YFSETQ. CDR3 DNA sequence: TGCGCCAGCAGCTACGGACCAGACACCGGGGAGCTGTTTTTT. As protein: CASSYGPDTGELFF.

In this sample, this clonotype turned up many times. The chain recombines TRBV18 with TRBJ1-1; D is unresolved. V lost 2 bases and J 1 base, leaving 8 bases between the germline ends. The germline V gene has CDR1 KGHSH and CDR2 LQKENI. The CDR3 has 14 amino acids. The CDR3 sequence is CASSPSNGNTEAFF. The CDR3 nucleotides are TGTGCCAGCTCACCAAGTAACGGGAACACTGAAGCTTTCTTT. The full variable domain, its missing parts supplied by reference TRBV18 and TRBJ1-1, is NAGVMQNPRHLVRRRGQEARLRCSPMKGHSHVYWYRQLPEEGLKFMVYLQKENIIDESGMPKERFSAEFPKEGPSILRIQQVVRGDSAAYFCASSPSNGNTEAFFGQGTRLTVV.

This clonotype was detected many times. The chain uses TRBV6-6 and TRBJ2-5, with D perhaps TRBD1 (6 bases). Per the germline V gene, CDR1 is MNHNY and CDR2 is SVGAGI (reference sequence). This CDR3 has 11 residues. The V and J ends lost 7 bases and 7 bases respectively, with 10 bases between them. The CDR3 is CASKGVGTQYF. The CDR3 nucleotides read TGTGCCAGCAAGGGGGTAGGGACCCAGTACTTC.

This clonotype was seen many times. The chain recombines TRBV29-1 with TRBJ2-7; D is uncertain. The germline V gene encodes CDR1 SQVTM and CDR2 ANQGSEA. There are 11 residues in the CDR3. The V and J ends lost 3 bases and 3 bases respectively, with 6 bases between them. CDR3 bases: TGCAGCGTTGATCAGGACTACGAGCAGTACTTC. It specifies CSVDQDYEQYF.

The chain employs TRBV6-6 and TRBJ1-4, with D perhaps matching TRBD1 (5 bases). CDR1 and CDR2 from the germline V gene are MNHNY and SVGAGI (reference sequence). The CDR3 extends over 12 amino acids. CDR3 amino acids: CASGQGSEKLFF. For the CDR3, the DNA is TGTGCTAGCGGGCAGGGAAGTGAAAAACTGTTTTTT.

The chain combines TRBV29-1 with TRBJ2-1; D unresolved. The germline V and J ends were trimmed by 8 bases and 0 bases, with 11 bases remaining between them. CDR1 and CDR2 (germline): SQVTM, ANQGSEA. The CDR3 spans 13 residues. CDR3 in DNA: TGCAGCTTTACAGCCCGCTCCTACAATGAGCAGTTCTTC. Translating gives CSFTARSYNEQFF.

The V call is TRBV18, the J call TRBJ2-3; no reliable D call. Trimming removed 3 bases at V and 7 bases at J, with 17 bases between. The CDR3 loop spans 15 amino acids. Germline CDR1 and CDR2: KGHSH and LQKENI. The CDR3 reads CASSPQLAAVHTQYF. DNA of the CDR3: TGTGCCAGCTCACCTCAACTCGCAGCCGTACATACGCAGTATTTT.